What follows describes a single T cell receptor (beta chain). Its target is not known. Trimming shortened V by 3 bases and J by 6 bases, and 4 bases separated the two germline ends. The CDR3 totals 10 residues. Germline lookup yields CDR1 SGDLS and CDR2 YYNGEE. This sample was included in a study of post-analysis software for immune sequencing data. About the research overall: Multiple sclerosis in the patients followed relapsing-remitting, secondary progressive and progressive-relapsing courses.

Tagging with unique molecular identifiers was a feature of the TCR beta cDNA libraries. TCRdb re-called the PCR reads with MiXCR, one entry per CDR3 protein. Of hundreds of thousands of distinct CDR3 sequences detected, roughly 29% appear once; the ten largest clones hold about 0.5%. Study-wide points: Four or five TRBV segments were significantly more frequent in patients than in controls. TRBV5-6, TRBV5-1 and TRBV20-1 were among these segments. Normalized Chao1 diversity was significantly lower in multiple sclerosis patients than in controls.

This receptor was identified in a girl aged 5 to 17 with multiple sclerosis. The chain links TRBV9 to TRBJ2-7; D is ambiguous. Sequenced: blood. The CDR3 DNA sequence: TGTGCCAGCAGCGCGGGCGAGCAGTACTTC. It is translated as CASSAGEQYF.